Shown below are 8 T cell receptor beta chains from a single sample sequenced in a study of shared clonotypes between healthy human individuals. Sequencing used immunoSEQ multiplex PCR; TCRdb keeps in-frame clones, though not all of them. The table records 2 million to 2.5 million clones, 95% of them present only once. Input material: naive CD4+ T cells sorted from blood. This sample's subset: CD45RA+ positively selected. The source is a young man in good health.

This clone was seen more than once but under ten times. V is TRBV30 and J is TRBJ1-1, with 9 bases identical to TRBD1. Germline V lookup: CDR1 GTSNPN, CDR2 SVGIG (reference sequence). This CDR3 contains 13 residues. Unmatched junction bases numbered 7, after V lost 7 bases and J lost 4 bases. The CDR3 DNA sequence: TGTGCCTACCAGGGACAGGGAAGCACTGAAGCTTTCTTT. It codes for CAYQGQGSTEAFF.

The CDR3 region has the DNA TGCGCCATTTCGACTAGCGGGGCTTTGAATGAGCAGTTCTTC. The encoded protein is CAISTSGALNEQFF. This chain connects TRBV10-2 to TRBJ2-1, with 11 bases aligning to TRBD2. Germline V gives CDR1 WSHSY, CDR2 SAAADI. The CDR3 extends over 14 amino acids. V lost 10 bases, J lost 7 bases, and 9 bases stayed unmatched.

Comment on this clone: This specimen includes other DNA sequences encoding the same CDR3. The rearrangement links TRBV7-2 to TRBJ2-1; 8 positions agree with TRBD1. This CDR3 comprises 14 residues. In germline, CDR1 is SGHTA, CDR2 FQGNSA. The V gene end was trimmed by 5 bases and the J gene end by 6 bases; junction bases not matched to a gene: 6. The CDR3 sequence is CASSPGQGGNEQFF. CDR3 sequence (DNA): TGTGCCAGCAGCCCCGGACAGGGTGGCAATGAGCAGTTCTTC.

The gene calls are TRBV5-1 and TRBJ1-4; 8 positions agree with TRBD1. From germline, CDR1 is SGHRS and CDR2 YFSETQ. After removal of 4 bases from V and 7 bases from J, the junction contained 9 bases not matched to a gene. The CDR3 covers 15 residues. CDR3 coding DNA: TGCGCCAGCAGCCTCGGACAGGGTGGTACTGAAAAACTGTTTTTT. Protein sequence: CASSLGQGGTEKLFF.

This clone has a handful of counts. The rearrangement uses TRBV30 and TRBJ1-3, with 7 bases that match TRBD1. Looked up from germline, CDR1 is GTSNPN and CDR2 is SVGIG (reference sequence). Germline trimming cut 4 bases from V and 3 bases from J; bases unmatched to any gene: 9. The CDR3 covers 15 residues. CDR3 DNA sequence: TGTGCCTGGACCCGGACAGGTCGGGGTGGAAACACCATATATTTT. Translation: CAWTRTGRGGNTIYF.

The chain recombines TRBV7-9 with TRBJ2-2; either TRBD1 or TRBD2 may supply D (6 bases each). Germline lookup yields CDR1 SEHNR and CDR2 FQNEAQ (reference sequence). V gave up 6 bases and J gave up 1 base, with 12 bases separating them. The CDR3 totals 15 residues. For the CDR3, the DNA is TGTGCCAGCAGGAGGCGGGGACAGAACACCGGGGAGCTGTTTTTT. Translation gives CASRRRGQNTGELFF. Combining the CDR3 with reference TRBV7-9 and TRBJ2-2 gives the whole variable domain DTGVSQNPRHKITKRGQNVTFRCDPISEHNRLYWYRQTLGQGPEFLTYFQNEAQLEKSRLLSDRFSAERPKGSFSTLEIQRTEQGDSAMYLCASRRRGQNTGELFFGEGSRLTVL.

Concerning this clone itself: The junction differs from germline at one of its ends, possibly a read error. The V gene is TRBV7-7, the J gene TRBJ1-4, with 7 bases matching TRBD1. Germline CDR1 and CDR2: SSHAT and FNYEAQ (reference sequence). This CDR3 has 15 amino acids. CDR3 nucleotides: TGTGCTAGCAGCTTAGGTGGGACAGCTAATGAAAAACTGTTTTTT. Translated, it gives CASSLGGTANEKLFF. Filled out from reference TRBV7-7 and TRBJ1-4, the complete variable domain reads GAGVSQSPRYKVTKRGQDVTLRCDPISSHATLYWYQQALGQGPEFLTYFNYEAQPDKSGLPSDRFSAERPEGSISTLTIQRTEQRDSAMYRCASSLGGTANEKLFFGSGTQLSVL.

The CDR3 sequence: CASSLGDGSTEAFF. CDR3 DNA sequence: TGTGCCAGCAGCTTAGGGGACGGGTCCACTGAAGCTTTCTTT. The chain combines TRBV7-8 with TRBJ1-1, with D maybe TRBD1 (5 bases). The V gene lost 1 base and the J gene lost 4 bases, with 10 bases spanning the gap. CDR1 and CDR2 from the germline V gene are SGHVS and FQNEAQ. The CDR3 is made up of 14 amino acids.